The clone carrying this T cell receptor (beta chain) appeared a few times. Germline CDR1 is SGHVS and CDR2 is FNYEAQ. With 5 bases removed from V and 7 bases from J, the gap between germline ends came to 12 bases. The CDR3 spans 13 residues. This entry comes from a study of T-cell memory formation after mild COVID-19. TCRdb re-called the 5' RACE reads through MiXCR, storing one row per CDR3 protein. The repertoire includes roughly 620,000 distinct CDR3 sequences, about 20% of them detected once, and about 12% sits in the top ten. The sequencing sample was made of PBMCs or a T cell subset sorted from them (not recorded which). The TCR originated in an adult woman who had mild COVID-19 (a few samples of this study predate the infection). Cell type and time point are not known. V is TRBV7-6 and J is TRBJ2-1, with TRBD1 as a possible D gene (6 bases). The CDR3 protein is CASSPWGLNEQFF. Written as DNA, the CDR3 is TGTGCCAGCAGCCCCTGGGGGCTAAATGAGCAGTTCTTC.